These 21 T cell receptor beta chains were sequenced from one sample in a study of preoperative IRX-2 immunotherapy in early breast cancer. The repertoire was sequenced with immunoSEQ multiplex PCR; TCRdb's copy has only in-frame clones and lacks some. The profile shows 32,000 or so clones, roughly four fifths of them singletons. As to treatment: preoperative locoregional IRX-2 cytokine immunotherapy. The input for sequencing was lymph node tissue, taken from a patient treated with IRX-2 immunotherapy. The receptors were gathered from a human donor with breast cancer.

This clone was counted a single time. The chain carries TRBV28 and TRBJ1-1; perhaps TRBD1 as D (6 bases). CDR1 and CDR2 from the germline V gene are MDHEN and SYDVKM. Trimming left V 7 bases short and J 0 bases short, with 12 bases between. CDR3 length equals 14 residues. Here the CDR3 DNA reads TGTGCCAGCATTCAGGGGTCAGTGAACACTGAAGCTTTCTTT. Translating it yields CASIQGSVNTEAFF. The whole variable domain, filled in from reference TRBV28 and TRBJ1-1, reads DVKVTQSSRYLVKRTGEKVFLECVQDMDHENMFWYRQDPGLGLRLIYFSYDVKMKEKGDIPEGYSVSREKKERFSLILESASTNQTSMYLCASIQGSVNTEAFFGQGTRLTVV.

V is TRBV28 and J is TRBJ2-7; D gene unclear. The CDR3 loop spans 13 amino acids. V was shortened by 5 bases and J by 2 bases, with 10 bases between the two germline ends. Per the germline V gene, CDR1 is MDHEN and CDR2 is SYDVKM. The CDR3 loop is CASSNGPAYEQYF. The CDR3 DNA reads as TGTGCCAGCAGTAACGGGCCCGCCTACGAGCAGTACTTC.

The chain recombines TRBV30 with TRBJ2-1; TRBD2 might be the D (5 bases). The CDR3 is 13 amino acids. Germline V lookup: CDR1 GTSNPN, CDR2 SVGIG (reference sequence). The V end was cut by 4 bases, the J end by 3 bases, with 10 bases between. CDR3 sequence: CAWNPRGYNEQFF. The CDR3, as DNA: TGTGCCTGGAATCCCCGGGGCTACAATGAGCAGTTCTTC.

The count of this clone is one. DNA for the CDR3: TGTGCCTGGGGACAGGGGGCCATAACTGGAAACACCATATATTTT. This codes for CAWGQGAITGNTIYF. V is TRBV30 and J is TRBJ1-3, with 11 bases that match TRBD1. There are 15 residues in the CDR3. The germline V gene encodes CDR1 GTSNPN and CDR2 SVGIG (reference sequence). The J segment lost 2 bases and the V segment lost 5 bases, leaving 5 bases of the junction unmatched.

The chain has TRBV28 and TRBJ2-7; maybe TRBD2 (6 bases). Germline loops: CDR1 MDHEN, CDR2 SYDVKM. The CDR3 consists of 14 residues. V was clipped by 5 bases and J by 5 bases, with 16 bases between them. Here the CDR3 DNA reads TGTGCCAGCAGTGGGGGGAATGGGCCCGACGAGCAGTACTTC. It yields the protein CASSGGNGPDEQYF. Combining the CDR3 with reference TRBV28 and TRBJ2-7 gives the whole variable domain DVKVTQSSRYLVKRTGEKVFLECVQDMDHENMFWYRQDPGLGLRLIYFSYDVKMKEKGDIPEGYSVSREKKERFSLILESASTNQTSMYLCASSGGNGPDEQYFGPGTRLTVT.

The chain links TRBV23-1 to TRBJ1-2; 7 bases are shared with TRBD1. TRBV23-1 is designated an ORF whose function remains uncertain. V gave up 6 bases and J gave up 2 bases; unmatched junction bases: 3. The CDR3 sequence is 13 residues long. The CDR3 DNA sequence: TGCGCCAGCAGCTTGACAGGGAACTATGGCTACACCTTC. Protein: CASSLTGNYGYTF.

The V gene is TRBV28, the J gene TRBJ1-2; 10 bases align to TRBD1. V shed 6 bases, J shed 7 bases, and the junction held 11 bases outside the gene matches. CDR1 MDHEN and CDR2 SYDVKM come from the germline V gene. The CDR3 covers 15 residues. This CDR3 is CASSPPDRGLGGYTF. The CDR3 coding sequence is TGTGCCAGCAGCCCCCCCGACAGGGGGCTGGGTGGCTACACCTTC.

The rearrangement links TRBV18 to TRBJ2-7, with TRBD1 identical over 8 bases. Per germline, CDR1 KGHSH and CDR2 LQKENI. J lost 2 bases, V lost 6 bases, and 9 bases had no gene match. The CDR3 has 15 residues. CDR3 region: CASSYRGIGAYEQYF. CDR3 DNA sequence: TGTGCCAGCTCCTACAGGGGGATAGGAGCCTACGAGCAGTACTTC.

The J gene is TRBJ1-3, the V gene TRBV23-1; D unresolved. TRBV23-1 is reported as an ORF; its role is uncertain. Deletions cut 6 bases from V and 0 bases from J, with 15 bases between. There are 16 residues in the CDR3. CDR3 sequence: CASSLVMRVSGNTIYF. The CDR3 coding sequence is TGCGCCAGCAGCTTAGTTATGAGGGTCTCTGGAAACACCATATATTTT.

This clone was detected once. The chain couples TRBV6-4 to TRBJ2-5; 11 bases line up with TRBD2. Germline V gene sequence: CDR1 MRHNA, CDR2 SNTAGT. V gave up 5 bases and J gave up 4 bases; unmatched junction bases: 12. There are 17 residues in the CDR3. The CDR3 reads CASSYGLAGGYTETQYF. The CDR3 DNA is TGTGCCAGCAGTTACGGGCTAGCGGGAGGTTACACAGAGACCCAGTACTTC.

In DNA form, the CDR3 reads TGTGCCAGCAGCCCCTCCTTAGCGGGGGGGCCGGATAATGAGCAGTTCTTC. This translates into CASSPSLAGGPDNEQFF. The chain recombines TRBV11-1 with TRBJ2-1, with 11 bases that match TRBD2. The CDR3 loop spans 17 amino acids. J lost 7 bases, V lost 5 bases, and 13 bases had no gene match. Looked up from germline, CDR1 is SGHAT and CDR2 is FQDESV (reference sequence).

This clone was counted once. The rearrangement links TRBV1 to TRBJ2-7; TRBD1 was called by the table and not checked on the DNA. TRBV1 is a listed pseudogene. This CDR3 is 14 amino acids long. CDR3 nucleotides: TGCGCCAGCAGCCCGCGGGACAGGGTCTACGAGCAGTACTTC. Protein: CASSPRDRVYEQYF.

This chain joins TRBV6-8 and TRBJ1-1; D remains ambiguous. CDR3 length: 16 amino acids. Per the germline V gene, CDR1 is MNHGY and CDR2 is SAAAGT. V lost 5 bases and J 0 bases, leaving 16 bases between the germline ends. The CDR3 sequence: CASSPVPRSVNTEAFF. CDR3 nucleotides: TGTGCCAGCAGTCCGGTGCCTCGAAGCGTGAACACTGAAGCTTTCTTT.

The CDR3 is CASSRGGGRGEKLFF. CDR3 nucleotide sequence: TGTGCCAGCAGCCGGGGAGGGGGCCGAGGGGAAAAACTGTTTTTT. The rearrangement joins TRBV28 to TRBJ1-4; 7 positions match TRBD1. Germline V gene lookup returns CDR1 MDHEN and CDR2 SYDVKM. The CDR3 has 15 residues. The trim removed 6 bases at V and 8 bases at J, leaving 12 bases unmatched.

This chain joins TRBV29-1 and TRBJ2-1, with D maybe TRBD2 (6 bases). Germline V lookup: CDR1 SQVTM, CDR2 ANQGSEA. CDR3 size: 16 residues. The germline V and J ends were trimmed by 4 bases and 0 bases, with 16 bases remaining between them. In DNA form, the CDR3 reads TGCAGCGTTGCCCGGGGCGGGGCTAGCTCCTACAATGAGCAGTTCTTC. Residues: CSVARGGASSYNEQFF.

The V call is TRBV6-7, the J call TRBJ2-1; D possibly corresponds to TRBD1 (5 bases). TRBV6-7 is labeled an ORF, and its function is uncertain. Trimming took 5 bases from V and 3 from J, leaving 17 bases between them. CDR3 length equals 16 residues. CDR3 nucleotide sequence: TGTGCCAGCAGTGAAGCATCCCAGGGTTACTACAATGAGCAGTTCTTC. Translating it yields CASSEASQGYYNEQFF.

As DNA, the CDR3 is TGTGCCAGCAGCTTAAAGCGCGGGGGGGCCCCAGATACGCAGTATTTT. This translates into CASSLKRGGAPDTQYF. This sequence joins TRBV11-3 and TRBJ2-3, with 9 bases identical to TRBD2. The germline V gene encodes CDR1 SGHNT and CDR2 YENEEA. J lost 4 bases, V lost 2 bases, and 7 bases had no gene match. There are 16 residues in the CDR3.

CDR3 in DNA: TGTGCCAGCTCATACCGCCGACAGGCGACGGGCACAGATACGCAGTATTTT. It translates to CASSYRRQATGTDTQYF. This sequence joins TRBV18 and TRBJ2-3; D is possibly TRBD1 (6 bases). The V end lost 5 bases, the J end lost 1 base, and 19 bases lay between the germline ends. The CDR3 covers 17 residues. Germline V gene data show CDR1 as KGHSH and CDR2 as LQKENI.

This rearrangement joins TRBV19 to TRBJ1-5; 8 bases are shared with TRBD1. The CDR3 is made up of 16 amino acids. Germline CDR1 reads LNHDA; CDR2 reads SQIVND (reference sequence). With V trimmed by 3 bases and J by 6 bases, 10 bases remained unmatched. CDR3 protein: CASSMGYTGGGQPQHF. The CDR3 DNA follows: TGTGCCAGTAGTATGGGGTATACAGGGGGGGGTCAGCCCCAGCATTTT. The complete variable domain, with remaining parts taken from reference TRBV19 and TRBJ1-5, reads DGGITQSPKYLFRKEGQNVTLSCEQNLNHDAMYWYRQDPGQGLRLIYYSQIVNDFQKGDIAEGYSVSREKKESFPLTVTSAQKNPTAFYLCASSMGYTGGGQPQHFGDGTRLSIL.

The chain is built from TRBV29-1 and TRBJ1-1; TRBD1 is a possible D gene (5 bases). The germline gives CDR1 SQVTM, CDR2 ANQGSEA. Trimming shortened V by 4 bases and J by 0 bases, and 15 bases separated the two germline ends. This CDR3 region has 15 residues. The CDR3 sequence: CSVAAGWGMNTEAFF. In DNA form, the CDR3 reads TGCAGCGTTGCAGCGGGGTGGGGGATGAACACTGAAGCTTTCTTT.

The DNA of the CDR3 is TGTGCCAGTAGCCTTGGGTTCTCGGAGTACAATGAGCAGTTCTTC. Translating it yields CASSLGFSEYNEQFF. The V call is TRBV19, the J call TRBJ2-1, with D unclear. CDR3 size: 15 residues. Germline V gene lookup returns CDR1 LNHDA and CDR2 SQIVND (reference sequence). Between the trimmed V and J ends, which lost 6 bases and 4 bases, there was a span of 16 bases.